What follows is one T cell receptor (beta chain) and its context. There is no known antigen for this receptor. There are no base qualities to consult, and no much larger clone falls within one base. These data are taken from a study of radiotherapy plus CTLA-4 blockade in lung cancer (dated by TCRdb to the late 2010s). Background on the whole study: Among the enrolled patients, approximately 18% had an objective response, and 25% to 35% reached disease control.

Focal radiation therapy combined with CTLA-4 blockade (ipilimumab) was tested in patients with chemo-refractory metastatic non-small-cell lung cancer. Summary of the overall study and its limitations: Increased serum interferon-beta after radiation, together with early dynamic changes in blood T cell clones, were reported to be the strongest predictors of response. TCR clones derived from tumors expanded in peripheral blood after treatment with radiotherapy and ipilimumab.

The CDR3 measures 18 amino acids from cysteine to phenylalanine. The CDR3 DNA has 54 bases and is translated from base 1. Trimming removed 4 bases from V and 7 bases from J; the gene matches leave 16 bases unexplained. The germline V gene provides CDR1 SGDLS and CDR2 YYNGEE. Library creation used the immunoSEQ multiplex PCR assay. TCRdb stores this immuneACCESS table with in-frame sequences only. Part of the clones is absent; in the studies checked, under half of the shortfall reflects unresolved V genes, and no reason is known for the rest. The table for this sample lists around 99,000 clones; about 86% of them were counted only once. 4% to 6% of the sample lies in the top ten.

This receptor chain uses TRBV9 and TRBJ2-1, with 11 central nucleotides matching TRBD2. Here the sequenced sample was peripheral blood, taken from a patient treated with radiotherapy plus ipilimumab. The TCR sequence derives from a human donor with non-small cell lung cancer that progressed on radiotherapy plus ipilimumab. The nucleotide sequence is TGTGCCAGCAGCCCCCGGCTCGGATTAGCGGGAGGGGAGAATGAGCAGTTCTTC. Its protein product is CASSPRLGLAGGENEQFF.